This T cell receptor beta chain was retrieved from a study of beta chain features in type 1 diabetes. Purity (above 95%) was reached by all sorted populations. The sequenced template was cDNA made from the entire isolated RNA. Regulatory, naive and central memory T cell samples averaged around 3.6 million reads. Profiled with immunoSEQ multiplex PCR; TCRdb holds only in-frame clones, not every one. The repertoire has about 120,000 clones, 16% of them found once; the top ten carry roughly 2.5%. The CDR3 totals 14 residues. The V gene lost 7 bases and the J gene lost 5 bases, with 20 bases spanning the gap. Germline CDR1 is SQVTM and CDR2 is ANQGSEA. This clone came up a few times. The antigen remains unidentified. Study results and caveats: Within each of all four CD4+ subsets, Type 1 diabetes patients had TCRB CDR3s that were moderately but significantly shorter.

The chain joins TRBV29-1 to TRBJ2-5; D is perhaps TRBD1 (7 bases). Sequencing was done on a sample of central memory CD4+ T cells from blood. The TCR comes from a man aged 25-45 years with type 1 diabetes. CDR3 sequence (DNA): TGCAGCGGCCAAGTGGAGGGGGCAATGGAGACCCAGTACTTC. As protein: CSGQVEGAMETQYF.